A single sample gave rise to the 19 T cell receptor beta chains below, sequenced in a study of T cell responses to AZD1222 COVID-19 vaccine. Sequenced by immunoSEQ multiplex PCR; TCRdb stores in-frame clones only, minus some. This sample carries 180,000 or so clones, approximately 95% of them seen once, and the ten largest clones take approximately 1%. Sequenced material: peripheral blood, taken 28 days after the second AZD1222 dose. These receptors came from an adult who received the AZD1222 COVID-19 vaccine.

This rearrangement joins TRBV6-5 to TRBJ1-6; no definite D call. The CDR3 extends over 15 amino acids. CDR1 and CDR2 (germline): MNHEY, SVGAGI. V was trimmed by 0 bases and J by 8 bases, leaving 11 bases between them. DNA of the CDR3: TGTGCCAGCAGTTACTCCGGGCAGGATGATTCACCCCTCCACTTT. Protein: CASSYSGQDDSPLHF.

The chain links TRBV5-1 to TRBJ2-2; D remains ambiguous. V lost 0 bases and J 0 bases, leaving 6 bases between the germline ends. Germline assignment: CDR1 SGHRS and CDR2 YFSETQ. The CDR3 has 15 amino acids. CDR3 protein: CASSLGSTNTGELFF. The DNA for the CDR3 is TGCGCCAGCAGCTTGGGCAGTACGAACACCGGGGAGCTGTTTTTT.

This chain joins TRBV9 and TRBJ2-7, with D perhaps given as TRBD1 or TRBD2 (5 bases each). The germline gives CDR1 SGDLS, CDR2 YYNGEE. This CDR3 contains 14 residues. With 7 bases removed from V and 0 bases from J, the gap between germline ends came to 14 bases. The CDR3 region has the DNA TGTGCCAGCTCTTTCGGGGCGGACTCCTACGAGCAGTACTTC. Translating it yields CASSFGADSYEQYF.

The J gene is TRBJ1-4, the V gene TRBV6-5, with 7 nucleotides matching TRBD1. Germline V gives CDR1 MNHEY, CDR2 SVGAGI. With 7 bases clipped from V and 8 bases from J, the junction kept 10 bases outside the gene matches. This CDR3 contains 14 residues. The CDR3 sequence: CASILGGSGEKLFF. For the CDR3, the DNA is TGTGCCAGCATCCTAGGGGGCTCAGGAGAAAAACTGTTTTTT.

The chain combines TRBV7-9 with TRBJ2-7, with D maybe TRBD1 (5 bases). CDR1 and CDR2 (germline): SEHNR, FQNEAQ (reference sequence). The CDR3 totals 16 residues. Trimming left V 5 bases short and J 2 bases short, with 19 bases between. CDR3 sequence reads: CASSPRVAGNAYEQYF. CDR3 DNA: TGTGCCAGCAGCCCCCGGGTTGCAGGGAACGCCTACGAGCAGTACTTC.

This rearrangement joins TRBV18 to TRBJ2-1; 7 bases match TRBD1. CDR3 length equals 15 residues. J lost 4 bases, V lost 8 bases, and 11 bases had no gene match. CDR1 is KGHSH, CDR2 LQKENI, per germline. The DNA of the CDR3 is TGTGCCAGCGGGGAACAGGGGACCTCGTACAATGAGCAGTTCTTC. Its protein is CASGEQGTSYNEQFF.

The CDR3 loop is CASCAQNTGELFF. The CDR3 DNA reads as TGTGCCAGCTGTGCACAAAACACCGGGGAGCTGTTTTTT. The chain joins TRBV12-3 or TRBV12-4 to TRBJ2-2; unclear D gene. Trimming removed 8 bases at V and 2 bases at J, with 9 bases between. The CDR3 covers 13 residues.

The chain carries TRBV9 and TRBJ2-1, with TRBD2 identical over 11 bases. The CDR3 totals 16 residues. Germline CDR1 SGDLS, CDR2 YYNGEE. Germline trimming cut 0 bases from V and 6 bases from J; bases unmatched to any gene: 5. The CDR3 DNA sequence: TGTGCCAGCAGCGTAGGTAGCGGGGGGGTCGGCAATGAGCAGTTCTTC. It yields the protein CASSVGSGGVGNEQFF.

V gene TRBV7-2 combines with J gene TRBJ1-2, with TRBD1 matching 8 bases. Trimming at V came to 6 bases and at J to 4 bases, leaving 1 base not matched to a gene. CDR1 and CDR2 from the germline V gene are SGHTA and FQGNSA. This CDR3 region has 12 residues. Here the CDR3 reads CASSDRGYGYTF. In DNA form, the CDR3 reads TGTGCCAGCAGTGACAGGGGCTATGGCTACACCTTC. The whole variable domain, remainder taken from reference TRBV7-2 and TRBJ1-2, is GAGVSQSPSNKVTEKGKDVELRCDPISGHTALYWYRQSLGQGLEFLIYFQGNSAPDKSGLPSDRFSAERTGGSVSTLTIQRTQQEDSAVYLCASSDRGYGYTFGSGTRLTVV.

CDR3 DNA sequence: TGTGCCAGCTCACCAGTCGGGGGCCGTGCCGGGGAGCTGTTTTTT. Protein sequence: CASSPVGGRAGELFF. The V gene is TRBV18, the J gene TRBJ2-2, with D tentatively TRBD1 or TRBD2 (6 bases each). Germline V CDR1 and CDR2: KGHSH, LQKENI. The CDR3 sequence is 15 residues long. V was cut by 2 bases and J by 6 bases, with 13 bases left in between.

The chain employs TRBV5-1 and TRBJ2-3; 11 bases line up with TRBD1. Germline values: CDR1 SGHRS, CDR2 YFSETQ. There are 14 residues in the CDR3. With 4 bases clipped from V and 5 bases from J, the junction kept 3 bases outside the gene matches. CDR3: CASSPGQGGDTQYF. Here the CDR3 DNA reads TGCGCCAGCAGCCCGGGACAGGGGGGAGATACGCAGTATTTT.

This clone has only one observation. The chain joins TRBV12-3 or TRBV12-4 to TRBJ1-6; D is uncertain. The CDR3 is made up of 13 amino acids. V lost 4 bases and J 10 bases, leaving 11 bases between the germline ends. CDR3 DNA: TGTGCCAGCAGTTCGCCGCCCCCATCACCCCTCCACTTT. Its protein product is CASSSPPPSPLHF.

The chain recombines TRBV5-6 with TRBJ2-6; D remains unclear. V was pared by 0 bases and J by 0 bases, with 4 bases between. CDR1 is SGHDT and CDR2 is YYEEEE in the germline V gene. The CDR3 is 15 amino acids. CDR3 protein: CASSLEVSGANVLTF. The CDR3 nucleotides read TGTGCCAGCAGCTTGGAGGTCTCTGGGGCCAACGTCCTGACTTTC.

The chain links TRBV6-5 to TRBJ1-4, with a weak D call TRBD1 (6 bases). The CDR3 is made up of 13 amino acids. Between the trimmed V and J ends, which lost 11 bases and 2 bases, there was a span of 12 bases. Germline values: CDR1 MNHEY, CDR2 SVGAGI. The CDR3 DNA reads as TGTGCCTATAGGACAGTTACTAATGAAAAACTGTTTTTT. This sequence encodes CAYRTVTNEKLFF.

The CDR3 bases are TGTGCCAGCAGCCCAACATCCCGCACCGGGGAGCTGTTTTTT. Amino acid sequence: CASSPTSRTGELFF. The rearrangement uses TRBV3-1 (or the pseudogene TRBV3-2) and TRBJ2-2; D gene unclear. CDR3 length: 14 amino acids. CDR1 is LGHDT and CDR2 is YNNKEL in the germline V gene (reference sequence). V shed 4 bases and J shed 4 bases, with 10 bases lying between them.

The V call is TRBV7-8, the J call TRBJ1-4, with 7 bases fitting TRBD1. The germline V gene has CDR1 SGHVS and CDR2 FQNEAQ. With V trimmed by 2 bases and J by 4 bases, 7 bases remained unmatched. The CDR3 has 16 amino acids. In nucleotides, the CDR3 is TGTGCCAGCAGCTTACGGAGGGGGCTCAGTAATGAAAAACTGTTTTTT. This translates into CASSLRRGLSNEKLFF.

V gene TRBV5-4 combines with J gene TRBJ2-7; D gene uncertain. This CDR3 is built from 17 residues. Germline assignment: CDR1 SGHNT and CDR2 YYREEE (reference sequence). V was shortened by 4 bases and J by 7 bases, with 27 bases between the two germline ends. The CDR3 coding sequence is TGTGCCAGCAGCCCAAAACCAAGACCATCCCTCCCGCGGGAGCAGTACTTC. Its translation: CASSPKPRPSLPREQYF.

This chain uses TRBV3-1 (or the pseudogene TRBV3-2) with TRBJ1-5, with D hard to call. CDR3 size: 14 residues. Germline CDR1 is LGHDT and CDR2 is YNNKEL (reference sequence). V shed 5 bases and J shed 7 bases, with 15 bases lying between them. The CDR3: CASSTISGAQPQHF. The CDR3 bases are TGTGCCAGCAGCACCATCTCAGGAGCGCAGCCCCAGCATTTT.

The chain uses TRBV29-1 and TRBJ1-6; D gene unclear. Germline lookup yields CDR1 SQVTM and CDR2 ANQGSEA. This CDR3 has 14 residues. Deletions cut 6 bases from V and 7 bases from J, with 16 bases between. CDR3 region: CSVGFGEGNSPLHF. In DNA, the CDR3 is TGCAGCGTCGGGTTTGGGGAGGGCAATTCACCCCTCCACTTT.